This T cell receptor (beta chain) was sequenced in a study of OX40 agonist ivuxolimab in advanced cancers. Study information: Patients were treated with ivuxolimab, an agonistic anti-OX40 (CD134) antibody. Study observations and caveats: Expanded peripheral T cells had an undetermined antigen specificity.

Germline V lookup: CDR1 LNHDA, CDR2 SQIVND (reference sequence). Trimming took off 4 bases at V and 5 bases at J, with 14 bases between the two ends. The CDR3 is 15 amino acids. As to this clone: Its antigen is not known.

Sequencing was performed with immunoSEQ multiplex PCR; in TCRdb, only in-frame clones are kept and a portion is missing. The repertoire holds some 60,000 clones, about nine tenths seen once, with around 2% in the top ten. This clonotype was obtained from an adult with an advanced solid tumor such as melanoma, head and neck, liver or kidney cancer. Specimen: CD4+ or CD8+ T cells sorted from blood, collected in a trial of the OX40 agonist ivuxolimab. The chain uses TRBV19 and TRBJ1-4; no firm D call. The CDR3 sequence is CASSTSGGLNEKLFF. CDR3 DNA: TGTGCCAGTAGTACCTCGGGAGGACTAAATGAAAAACTGTTTTTT. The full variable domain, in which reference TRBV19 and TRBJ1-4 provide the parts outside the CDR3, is DGGITQSPKYLFRKEGQNVTLSCEQNLNHDAMYWYRQDPGQGLRLIYYSQIVNDFQKGDIAEGYSVSREKKESFPLTVTSAQKNPTAFYLCASSTSGGLNEKLFFGSGTQLSVL.